These 16 T cell receptor beta chains originate from one sample sequenced in a study of cytomegalovirus exposure and HLA in healthy donors. Amplification used 60 Vbeta primers and 13 Jbeta primers. Some clones are missing from TCRdb's copy, which holds only in-frame ones; the method was immunoSEQ multiplex PCR. The sample has roughly 92,000 clones; 60% to 80% are singletons. The specimen was PBMCs. The origin of the receptors is a woman in her forties or fifties in good health and CMV-seropositive.

The chain employs TRBV4-1 and TRBJ1-6; 7 nucleotides align to TRBD1. This CDR3 spans 15 amino acids. The germline V gene has CDR1 MGHRA and CDR2 YSYEKL. V lost 1 base, J lost 6 bases, and 3 bases stayed unmatched. The CDR3 protein is CASSQVGTANSPLHF. In DNA, the CDR3 is TGCGCCAGCAGCCAAGTGGGGACAGCTAATTCACCCCTCCACTTT.

This sequence joins TRBV6-6 and TRBJ2-7; D not certain. CDR1 and CDR2 (germline): MNHNY, SVGAGI (reference sequence). This CDR3 region has 13 residues. With 0 bases removed from V and 0 bases from J, the gap between germline ends came to 3 bases. The CDR3 bases are TGTGCCAGCAGTTACTCCTCCTCCTACGAGCAGTACTTC. Translating it yields CASSYSSSYEQYF.

The V and J genes are TRBV7-9 and TRBJ2-7; D possibly corresponds to TRBD2 (6 bases). The CDR3 runs 14 residues. The germline V gene encodes CDR1 SEHNR and CDR2 FQNEAQ (reference sequence). The V and J ends lost 5 bases and 1 base respectively, with 12 bases between them. This CDR3 is CASSAGRGSYEQYF. Here the CDR3 DNA reads TGTGCCAGCAGCGCGGGCCGGGGGTCCTACGAGCAGTACTTC.

V is TRBV4-2 and J is TRBJ1-1, with D possibly matching TRBD1 (5 bases). Germline-derived CDR1 and CDR2 are LGHNA and YNFKEQ. The CDR3 has 15 residues. The V and J ends lost 4 bases and 1 base respectively, with 13 bases between them. CDR3 nucleotides: TGTGCCAGCAGCCTGCCCCCAGGGCCGAACACTGAAGCTTTCTTT. Protein product: CASSLPPGPNTEAFF.

The chain employs TRBV5-1 and TRBJ1-2; D call uncertain. CDR3 size: 14 residues. Trimming pared 0 bases from V and 1 base from J, leaving 7 bases between. Germline V gene lookup returns CDR1 SGHRS and CDR2 YFSETQ. In DNA form, the CDR3 reads TGCGCCAGCAGCTTGGATGGCAGTAACTATGGCTACACCTTC. Translating it yields CASSLDGSNYGYTF.

This clone was detected once. The V call is TRBV6-1, the J call TRBJ2-7; 9 positions agree with TRBD1. The CDR3 consists of 15 residues. V lost 4 bases to trimming and J lost 1 base; unmatched junction nucleotides: 5. The germline V gene has CDR1 MNHNS and CDR2 SASEGT. The CDR3 sequence: CASSASGTGSYEQYV. CDR3 sequence (DNA): TGTGCCAGCAGTGCGTCCGGGACAGGGTCCTACGAGCAGTACGTC.

The V call is TRBV12-5, the J call TRBJ2-7; D might be TRBD2 (5 bases). Trimming took off 4 bases at V and 5 bases at J, with 21 bases between the two ends. Germline CDR1 and CDR2: LGHNT and FRNRAP. This CDR3 has 16 amino acids. The CDR3 region is CASGSLPGLGWDEQYF. The CDR3 region has the DNA TGTGCTAGTGGTTCACTTCCCGGACTGGGCTGGGACGAGCAGTACTTC.

This chain uses TRBV6-1 with TRBJ1-2; D is unclear. Germline lookup yields CDR1 MNHNS and CDR2 SASEGT. V was clipped by 5 bases and J by 4 bases, with 11 bases between them. This CDR3 contains 13 residues. The CDR3 DNA reads TGTGCCAGCAGTACAGCCGGGATCTATGGCTACACCTTC. The encoded protein is CASSTAGIYGYTF.

The chain combines TRBV28 with TRBJ1-1, with 11 bases aligning to TRBD1. In germline, CDR1 is MDHEN, CDR2 SYDVKM. With 6 bases clipped from V and 1 base from J, the junction kept 10 bases outside the gene matches. There are 17 residues in the CDR3. The CDR3 sequence: CASRPGTGGTGNTEAFF. CDR3 sequence (DNA): TGTGCCAGCAGACCTGGGACAGGGGGAACGGGGAACACTGAAGCTTTCTTT.

This chain connects TRBV6-6 to TRBJ2-1, with D uncertain. Germline V gives CDR1 MNHNY, CDR2 SVGAGI (reference sequence). The CDR3 length is 13 residues. Trimming stripped 0 bases from V and 6 bases from J, with 6 bases between. The DNA for the CDR3 is TGTGCCAGCAGTTACTCGCCGGGCAATGAGCAGTTCTTC. It codes for CASSYSPGNEQFF.

The rearrangement links TRBV5-1 to TRBJ2-5; 12 bases line up with TRBD2. Unmatched junction bases numbered 5, after V lost 3 bases and J lost 5 bases. Germline V gene sequence: CDR1 SGHRS, CDR2 YFSETQ. CDR3 length: 15 amino acids. DNA of the CDR3: TGCGCCAGCAGCTCTTCTAGCGGGGGGGCGGAGACCCAGTACTTC. Its protein product is CASSSSSGGAETQYF.

The chain couples TRBV7-2 to TRBJ2-7, with D possibly matching TRBD2 (5 bases). The germline CDR1 and CDR2 sequences are SGHTA and FQGNSA. Trimming left V 5 bases short and J 0 bases short, with 14 bases between. This CDR3 spans 15 amino acids. The CDR3 DNA sequence: TGTGCCAGCAGCCCCCGGGAAGGTAACTCCTACGAGCAGTACTTC. This gives the protein CASSPREGNSYEQYF.

The chain carries TRBV6-1 and TRBJ1-5; 9 nucleotides line up with TRBD1. The CDR3 loop spans 15 amino acids. Germline lookup yields CDR1 MNHNS and CDR2 SASEGT. Trimming at V came to 4 bases and at J to 4 bases, leaving 5 bases not matched to a gene. The chain's CDR3 is CASSVRDRGNQPQHF. DNA for the CDR3: TGTGCCAGCAGTGTTCGAGACAGGGGGAATCAGCCCCAGCATTTT.

The gene calls are TRBV6-5 and TRBJ2-5, with 7 nucleotides matching TRBD1. The CDR3 is 12 amino acids. Germline lookup yields CDR1 MNHEY and CDR2 SVGAGI. The trim removed 7 bases at V and 5 bases at J, leaving 4 bases unmatched. CDR3: CASKGAGETQYF. The CDR3 DNA is TGTGCCAGCAAGGGGGCAGGTGAGACCCAGTACTTC.

The chain couples TRBV7-6 to TRBJ1-4; D perhaps matches TRBD1 (6 bases). Trimming took 5 bases from V and 8 from J, leaving 21 bases between them. Per the germline V gene, CDR1 is SGHVS and CDR2 is FNYEAQ. The CDR3 runs to 16 residues. CDR3 DNA sequence: TGTGCCAGCAGCCACTACCCCAGGGGCCGGAAGGAAAAACTGTTTTTT. As protein: CASSHYPRGRKEKLFF.

The chain combines TRBV5-6 with TRBJ1-1; D unclear. The CDR3 covers 15 residues. V was cut by 5 bases and J by 7 bases, with 21 bases left in between. Per the germline V gene, CDR1 is SGHDT and CDR2 is YYEEEE. The CDR3 nucleotides are TGTGCCAGCAGGTCGCTAAGGACGGGGAAGAATGAAGCTTTCTTT. This sequence encodes CASRSLRTGKNEAFF.